The 20 T cell receptor beta chains below were found in one sample sequenced in a study of cytomegalovirus exposure and HLA in healthy donors. The primer mix had 60 Vbeta and 13 Jbeta primers. Only in-frame clones appear in the TCRdb table, and some are missing; sequencing was by immunoSEQ multiplex PCR. This sample has 100,000 to 150,000 clones, with 65% to 75% found just once. What was sequenced was PBMCs. These receptors all come from a man aged 35-49 years in good health and CMV-seropositive.

This clone has more than one count but fewer than ten. The chain recombines TRBV6-1 with TRBJ2-1; possible D gene TRBD1, 6 bases. Per germline, CDR1 MNHNS and CDR2 SASEGT. Between the trimmed V and J ends, which lost 2 bases and 0 bases, there was a span of 8 bases. The length of the CDR3 is 15 residues. This chain's CDR3 is CASSETGHSYNEQFF. CDR3 nucleotides: TGTGCCAGCAGTGAAACGGGACACTCCTACAATGAGCAGTTCTTC.

This chain links TRBV19 with TRBJ2-2; 7 nucleotides align to TRBD2. This CDR3 is 15 amino acids long. V shed 4 bases, J shed 5 bases, and the junction held 7 bases outside the gene matches. The germline CDR1 and CDR2 sequences are LNHDA and SQIVND (reference sequence). The CDR3 region is CASSTPGAGTGELFF. The CDR3 nucleotides are TGTGCCAGTAGTACCCCCGGAGCGGGGACCGGGGAGCTGTTTTTT.

This clone was observed a few times. The chain couples TRBV5-8 to TRBJ2-3; D may be TRBD1 (6 bases). The CDR3 contains 15 residues. Per the germline V gene, CDR1 is SGHTS and CDR2 is YDEGEE. Trimming removed 0 bases at V and 4 bases at J, with 12 bases between. CDR3: CASSLGQASPDTQYF. The CDR3 DNA is TGTGCCAGCAGCTTGGGACAGGCTTCACCAGATACGCAGTATTTT. Drawing the rest from reference TRBV5-8 and TRBJ2-3, the complete variable domain is EAGVTQSPTHLIKTRGQQATLRCSPISGHTSVYWYQQALGLGLQFLLWYDEGEERNRGNFPPRFSGRQFPNYSSELNVNALELEDSALYLCASSLGQASPDTQYFGPGTRLTVL.

The V call is TRBV4-1, the J call TRBJ1-5, with 7 positions matching TRBD1. The CDR3 spans 16 residues. V shed 4 bases and J 2 bases; nucleotides not matched to a gene: 8. CDR1 MGHRA and CDR2 YSYEKL come from the germline V gene. DNA of the CDR3: TGCGCCAGCAGCCTTATACAGGGGCTCGGCAATCAGCCCCAGCATTTT. Translating it yields CASSLIQGLGNQPQHF.

The V and J genes are TRBV30 and TRBJ2-3; D not certain. The length of the CDR3 is 14 residues. V was shortened by 0 bases and J by 7 bases, with 14 bases between the two germline ends. The germline CDR1 and CDR2 sequences are GTSNPN and SVGIG (reference sequence). CDR3 in DNA: TGTGCCTGGAGTGTAGGAGCAGTTGCAAATACGCAGTATTTT. Amino acids: CAWSVGAVANTQYF.

This clone was picked up one time. This sequence joins TRBV7-2 and TRBJ2-3; no clear D gene. The CDR3 has 14 amino acids. Trimming removed 7 bases at V and 2 bases at J, with 13 bases between. Germline values: CDR1 SGHTA, CDR2 FQGNSA. CDR3 loop: CASTSATITDTQYF. In DNA, the CDR3 is TGTGCCAGCACATCAGCTACTATCACAGATACGCAGTATTTT.

This clone came up a few times. This chain links TRBV6-4 with TRBJ1-5, with 9 bases identical to TRBD1. Trimming cost V 5 bases and J 2 bases; bases outside gene matches: 1. This CDR3 has 14 residues. Germline CDR1 is MRHNA and CDR2 is SNTAGT. The CDR3 region is CASSRTGGNQPQHF. The CDR3 DNA follows: TGTGCCAGCAGTCGGACAGGGGGCAATCAGCCCCAGCATTTT.

The rearrangement links TRBV18 to TRBJ2-7; no reliable D call. This CDR3 is 13 amino acids long. V lost 2 bases and J 3 bases, leaving 8 bases between the germline ends. Germline values: CDR1 KGHSH, CDR2 LQKENI. CDR3 loop: CASSPGEIYEQYF. CDR3 DNA: TGTGCCAGCTCACCAGGAGAGATCTACGAGCAGTACTTC.

V is TRBV5-6 and J is TRBJ2-1; 12 nucleotides line up with TRBD2. The CDR3 length is 17 residues. Looked up from germline, CDR1 is SGHDT and CDR2 is YYEEEE. V trimming: 4 bases; J trimming: 2 bases; junction bases outside the gene matches: 7. The CDR3 DNA follows: TGTGCCAGCAGCCAGGGACTAGCGGGCCCTCCCTACAATGAGCAGTTCTTC. Protein product: CASSQGLAGPPYNEQFF.

The CDR3 here is CATSRDSGGGGYTF. The CDR3 DNA sequence: TGTGCCACCAGCAGAGATTCGGGGGGCGGGGGCTACACCTTC. This chain joins TRBV15 and TRBJ1-2; possible D gene TRBD1, 6 bases. This CDR3 contains 14 residues. V gave up 0 bases and J gave up 8 bases, with 13 bases separating them. Germline-derived CDR1 and CDR2 are LNHNV and YYDKDF (reference sequence).

The chain is built from TRBV2 and TRBJ1-6, with D tentatively TRBD1 (5 bases). The CDR3 runs 14 residues. Per germline, CDR1 SNHLY and CDR2 FYNNEI. The ends were cut back, 6 bases at V and 7 bases at J, with 13 bases in the middle. In DNA form, the CDR3 reads TGTGCCAGCAGAGCAGGGTTCGGGAATTCACCCCTCCACTTT. Encoded protein: CASRAGFGNSPLHF.

CDR3 DNA: TGTGCCAGCAGTTCTCAGGGGGCCGGTTCACCCCTCCACTTT. Amino acids: CASSSQGAGSPLHF. The chain couples TRBV6-1 to TRBJ1-6, with TRBD1 matching 8 bases. From germline, CDR1 is MNHNS and CDR2 SASEGT. The CDR3 consists of 14 residues. V lost 5 bases to trimming and J lost 9 bases; unmatched junction nucleotides: 6.

The genes are TRBV12-5 and TRBJ2-7, with a tentative D call TRBD1 (6 bases). This CDR3 has 15 residues. With 7 bases removed from V and 0 bases from J, the gap between germline ends came to 16 bases. Germline V CDR1 and CDR2: LGHNT, FRNRAP. The CDR3, as DNA: TGTGCTAGTGACGGCCCTTTGGACAGCTCCTACGAGCAGTACTTC. Its protein product is CASDGPLDSSYEQYF.

The sample holds one count of this clone. This sequence joins TRBV11-2 and TRBJ2-3, with 11 bases that match TRBD2. Unmatched junction bases numbered 9, after V lost 1 base and J lost 9 bases. The length of the CDR3 is 16 residues. Germline values: CDR1 SGHAT, CDR2 FQNNGV. CDR3 coding DNA: TGTGCCAGCAGCTTAGCGGTTGGGACTAGCGGCTTAACGCAGTATTTT. Amino acid sequence: CASSLAVGTSGLTQYF. The variable domain in full, completed from reference TRBV11-2 and TRBJ2-3, reads EAGVAQSPRYKIIEKRQSVAFWCNPISGHATLYWYQQILGQGPKLLIQFQNNGVVDDSQLPKDRFSAERLKGVDSTLKIQPAKLEDSAVYLCASSLAVGTSGLTQYFGPGTRLTVL.

This clone was detected only a few times. The V and J genes are TRBV19 and TRBJ1-5; TRBD1 might be the D (6 bases). Trimming shortened V by 6 bases and J by 0 bases, and 15 bases separated the two germline ends. The CDR3 loop spans 16 amino acids. CDR1 is LNHDA, CDR2 SQIVND, per germline (reference sequence). This CDR3 is CASSKSGQISNQPQHF. The CDR3 nucleotides are TGTGCCAGTAGCAAGTCCGGACAGATTAGCAATCAGCCCCAGCATTTT.

V gene TRBV30 combines with J gene TRBJ2-5, with D hard to call. The ends were cut back, 3 bases at V and 4 bases at J, with 15 bases in the middle. Germline V lookup: CDR1 GTSNPN, CDR2 SVGIG (reference sequence). CDR3 length equals 14 residues. The CDR3 region is CAWSSGPVGETQYF. Here the CDR3 DNA reads TGTGCCTGGAGCTCGGGTCCGGTCGGAGAGACCCAGTACTTC.

The V call is TRBV2, the J call TRBJ1-2; D is undetermined. Trimming cost V 4 bases and J 8 bases, with 11 bases left between them. The CDR3 runs 12 residues. Germline CDR1 is SNHLY and CDR2 is FYNNEI. In nucleotides, the CDR3 is TGTGCCAGCAGTGTAGACACCATAGGCTACACCTTC. Amino acids: CASSVDTIGYTF.

V is TRBV7-2 and J is TRBJ2-1, with D possibly TRBD1 on 6 matching bases. The length of the CDR3 is 13 residues. Trimming took 5 bases from V and 14 from J, leaving 19 bases between them. The germline V gene has CDR1 SGHTA and CDR2 FQGNSA. The CDR3 is CASSPGASVGKFF. CDR3 sequence (DNA): TGTGCCAGCAGCCCAGGGGCCAGCGTCGGAAAGTTCTTC.

The chain uses TRBV18 and TRBJ1-1, with a weak D call TRBD1 (5 bases). The CDR3 has 13 residues. Germline V gene data show CDR1 as KGHSH and CDR2 as LQKENI. Trimming shortened V by 3 bases and J by 5 bases, and 10 bases separated the two germline ends. In DNA, the CDR3 is TGTGCCAGCTCACCGCAGGGAGGTACTGAAGCTTTCTTT. Protein: CASSPQGGTEAFF.

This clone was seen a few times. The chain links TRBV9 to TRBJ2-2; 7 nucleotides match TRBD2. CDR3 length: 14 residues. The trim removed 3 bases at V and 3 bases at J, leaving 2 bases unmatched. CDR1 and CDR2 (germline): SGDLS, YYNGEE. CDR3 DNA: TGTGCCAGCAGCGGGCGGGGGTACACCGGGGAGCTGTTTTTT. This translates into CASSGRGYTGELFF.